Listed below are T cell receptor beta chains from one sample, sequenced in a study of siplizumab effects on memory and regulatory T cells. Sequencing used immunoSEQ multiplex PCR; TCRdb keeps in-frame clones, though not all of them. This sample has some 120,000 clones, with approximately 94% found just once. Material: non-Treg CD4+ T cells sorted from blood. These receptors all stem from a human donor in good health. Each CDR3 is given with its conserved first and last residue. The order of the fields is D gene, clone size, V gene, J gene, CDR3 DNA, CDR3 protein. The D gene is left open where the match is weak. The size field is filled for only some rows; it gives once, few, many or a size class.

TRBD1,once,TRBV28,TRBJ1-1,TGTGCCAGCACCCGACAGGGTGTCACTGAAGCTTTCTTT,CASTRQGVTEAFF
TRBD1,.,TRBV7-3,TRBJ1-2,TGTGCCAGCAGCCCGACAGGGGGGTACGGCTACACCTTC,CASSPTGGYGYTF
TRBD1,.,TRBV6-6,TRBJ1-5,TGTGCCAGCAGTCAGGGGGCCGGTCAGCCCCAGCATTTT,CASSQGAGQPQHF
.,once,TRBV5-1,TRBJ2-5,TGCGCCAGCAGCCGGCAGGGTTTCGGGGAGACCCAGTACTTC,CASSRQGFGETQYF
.,.,TRBV25-1,TRBJ1-1,TGTGCCAGCAGTGAATGGGGGGGGCGGTCGGCTTTCTTT,CASSEWGGRSAFF
.,.,TRBV5-6,TRBJ2-1,TGTGCCAGCAGCACGGGACGGGGCTACAATGAGCAGTTCTTC,CASSTGRGYNEQFF
TRBD1,once,TRBV7-9,TRBJ1-5,TGTGCCAGCAGCTCAACCGGGACAGGGGGCGGTCAGCCCCAGCATTTT,CASSSTGTGGGQPQHF
.,.,TRBV2,TRBJ1-5,TGTGCCAGTTACGCCGTTCAGTGGTTACATAGCAATCAGCCCCAGCATTTT,CASYAVQWLHSNQPQHF
.,.,TRBV5-6,TRBJ1-2,TGTGCCAGCAGCTTCCCCAGCGCCTATGGCTACACCTTC,CASSFPSAYGYTF
.,.,TRBV19,TRBJ1-1,TGTGCCAGTAGTGGACCCCTCCGTGGGAACACTGAAGCTTTCTTT,CASSGPLRGNTEAFF
.,.,TRBV6-5,TRBJ2-7,TGTGCCGTCAGAGGCGGTGGATACGAGCAGTACTTC,CAVRGGGYEQYF
TRBD2,.,TRBV6-1,TRBJ2-7,TGTGCCAGCAGTGAAAGGGGACTAGACGGGCGCGAGCAGTACTTC,CASSERGLDGREQYF
.,.,TRBV25-1,TRBJ1-5,TGTGCCAGCAGATCGGACGGTTCCAATCAGCCCCAGCATTTT,CASRSDGSNQPQHF
TRBD1,.,TRBV4-1,TRBJ1-6,TGCGCCAGCAGCCGAGGGACAGGGTCGGATTCACCCCTCCACTTT,CASSRGTGSDSPLHF
TRBD2,.,TRBV9,TRBJ2-7,TGTGCCAGCAGCGTAGGCGGGAGCTCCTACGAGCAGTACTTC,CASSVGGSSYEQYF
TRBD2,.,TRBV2,TRBJ2-7,TGTGCACCTACCGGGACTAGCGGTTATCAATCCTACGAGCAGTACTTC,CAPTGTSGYQSYEQYF
.,.,TRBV5-1,TRBJ1-4,TGCGCCAGCAGCTCCGCCGGGGCGGGAAATGAAAAACTGTTTTTT,CASSSAGAGNEKLFF
.,.,TRBV6-5,TRBJ2-2,TGTGCCAGCAGCTACCGGGGGCGCGGCACCGGGGAGCTGTTTTTT,CASSYRGRGTGELFF
.,once,TRBV15,TRBJ1-4,TGTGCCACCACTCGGGGTTTTAATGAAAAACTGTTTTTT,CATTRGFNEKLFF
.,.,TRBV10-3,TRBJ1-1,TGTGCCATCAGTGGGGACAAGAACACTGAAGCTTTCTTT,CAISGDKNTEAFF
TRBD1,.,TRBV6-6,TRBJ2-7,TGTGCCAGCAGTTACGGACAGGGGGCCTACGAGCAGTACTTC,CASSYGQGAYEQYF
.,few,TRBV7-6,TRBJ1-1,TGTGCCAGCAGCTCGAACACTGAAGCTTTCTTT,CASSSNTEAFF
TRBD1,.,TRBV10-3,TRBJ2-7,TGTGCCATCAGAGGGACAGGGGGCGAGGCCGAGCAGTACTTC,CAIRGTGGEAEQYF
.,.,TRBV5-1,TRBJ1-3,TGCGCCAGCAGCTCGTCTTTCTCCTCTGGAAACACCATATATTTT,CASSSSFSSGNTIYF
.,.,TRBV18,TRBJ1-1,TGTGCCAGCTCACTGGGCGGGAACAGGGTGACTGAAGCTTTCTTT,CASSLGGNRVTEAFF
.,.,TRBV5-1,TRBJ2-5,TGCGCCAGCAGCTGGGGGCCCGGGTCAGAGACCCAGTACTTC,CASSWGPGSETQYF
TRBD2,.,TRBV30,TRBJ2-7,TGTGCCTGGAAAATAAGCGGGAGACCCATCTACGAGCAGTACTTC,CAWKISGRPIYEQYF
.,.,TRBV18,TRBJ2-3,TGTGCCAGCTCACCAACAGCTAGCACAGATACGCAGTATTTT,CASSPTASTDTQYF
.,.,TRBV29-1,TRBJ2-1,TGCAGCGTTGAGGGGCGGAACTCCTACAATGAGCAGTTCTTC,CSVEGRNSYNEQFF
TRBD1,.,TRBV11-3,TRBJ2-2,TGTGCCAGCAGCTTAATGCGCCCAGGGGGCGGCGGGGAGCTGTTTTTT,CASSLMRPGGGGELFF
TRBD1,once,TRBV5-6,TRBJ1-5,TGTGCCAGCAGCGTTGTCCCGGGACAGGGTCGTCGCAATCAGCCCCAGCATTTT,CASSVVPGQGRRNQPQHF
.,.,TRBV5-1,TRBJ2-2,TGCGCCAGCAGCCCCCGGGGGTCGAACACCGGGGAGCTGTTTTTT,CASSPRGSNTGELFF
TRBD2,.,TRBV4-1,TRBJ2-7,TGCGCCAGCAGCGTCCGGGACTACTCCTACGAGCAGTACTTC,CASSVRDYSYEQYF
TRBD2,.,TRBV7-2,TRBJ2-7,TGTGCCAGCAGCTTAGTCGCGGGGGCCTACGAGCAGTACTTC,CASSLVAGAYEQYF
.,.,TRBV5-6,TRBJ1-4,TGTGCCAGCAGCTCACGGGTCGATGAAAAACTGTTTTTT,CASSSRVDEKLFF
TRBD1,once,TRBV6-5,TRBJ2-1,TGTGCCAGCAGTTCCGGGACAGGGGTCGATGAGCAGTTCTTC,CASSSGTGVDEQFF
.,.,TRBV7-9,TRBJ1-5,TGTGCCAGCAGCTTTACAGGGAATCAGCCCCAGCATTTT,CASSFTGNQPQHF
TRBD2,.,TRBV7-3,TRBJ2-1,TGTGCCAGCCAGCGCACTAGCGGAGCCTACAATGAGCAGTTCTTC,CASQRTSGAYNEQFF
TRBD1,.,TRBV5-4,TRBJ2-7,TGTGCCAGCAGCTTGGACAGGGGTCCCTACGAGCAGTACTTC,CASSLDRGPYEQYF
.,.,TRBV5-1,TRBJ2-1,TGCGCCAGCTTCGACACGTACAATGAGCAGTTCTTC,CASFDTYNEQFF
.,.,TRBV25-1,TRBJ1-2,TGTGCCAGCAGTGAATTGCCGAACGATGGCTACACCTTC,CASSELPNDGYTF
TRBD1,.,TRBV5-1,TRBJ1-4,TGCGCCAGCAGCTTGGGACAGGGACTTAATGAAAAACTGTTTTTT,CASSLGQGLNEKLFF
.,.,TRBV11-2,TRBJ1-6,TGTGCCAGCAGCTTCGGACAGAGCTCCTATAATTCACCCCTCCACTTT,CASSFGQSSYNSPLHF
TRBD1,.,TRBV6-5,TRBJ1-1,TGTGCCAGCAGACGTGGGACAGGGGTTCAGGTTTTCTTT,CASRRGTGVQVFF
.,.,TRBV6-1,TRBJ1-2,TGTGCCAGCAGTGAGGGTGGGACAAGTACTAACTATGGCTACACCTTC,CASSEGGTSTNYGYTF
.,.,TRBV14,TRBJ1-5,TGTGCCAGCAGCCAACAACAAGATCAGCCCCAGCATTTT,CASSQQQDQPQHF
TRBD1,.,TRBV5-1,TRBJ1-2,TGCGCCAGCAGCTTCAGCGGACAGGACTATGGCTACACCTTC,CASSFSGQDYGYTF
.,once,TRBV18,TRBJ1-1,TGTGCCAGCTCAGGGGACACTGAAGCTTTCTTT,CASSGDTEAFF
.,.,TRBV19,TRBJ1-1,TGTGCCAGTAGTCCAATGCCGGGACGTAACACTGAAGCTTTCTTT,CASSPMPGRNTEAFF
TRBD1,.,TRBV19,TRBJ1-5,TGTGCCAGTAGGCGACAGGGGCCTGACGGCCAGCCCCAGCATTTT,CASRRQGPDGQPQHF